This TCR beta chain was sequenced during a study of blood T cell repertoires in COVID-19. Study background: Researchers got acute and convalescent COVID-19 samples from the United States, Italy and Spain. T cells, B-cell-depleted T cells, or PBMCs supplied cDNA or gDNA.

As handled by the study authors: Estimated nucleated cell counts came from reference gene primer amplification. The table came from immunoSEQ multiplex PCR; TCRdb's copy has only in-frame clones and leaves some out. Clone size and the V and J calls come from that table; the DNA yielded D and trimming. The table includes about 190,000 clones, roughly 91% detected once. V was clipped by 7 bases and J by 6 bases, with 15 bases between them. There are 12 residues in the CDR3. In germline, CDR1 is SQVTM, CDR2 ANQGSEA. The specimen was peripheral blood. The rearrangement uses TRBV29-1 and TRBJ1-2; tentative D call: TRBD1 (6 bases). The sequence came from a man aged 35-49 years with active or convalescent COVID-19. CDR3 sequence (DNA): TGCAGCGACACAGGGCCGTGGCATGGCTACACCTTC. Protein sequence: CSDTGPWHGYTF.